Sequencing of this T cell receptor beta chain was carried out in a study of blood T cell repertoires in COVID-19. Study background: PBMCs, B-cell-depleted T cells, or T cells provided the cDNA or gDNA that made up the material.

Authors' processing steps: Amplified reference gene primers provided the basis for estimating nucleated cell counts. The protocol was immunoSEQ multiplex PCR, while the TCRdb copy is restricted to in-frame clones and leaves out a portion. V and J calls and clone size are as listed in that table; D and trimming were resolved from the DNA. The sample has some 140,000 clones, 70% to 85% seen once. The CDR3 has 13 amino acids. V gave up 5 bases and J gave up 6 bases, with 14 bases separating them. CDR1 SEHNR and CDR2 FQNEAQ come from the germline V gene (reference sequence). This receptor was taken from a woman older than 75 with acute or convalescent COVID-19. The rearrangement links TRBV7-9 to TRBJ2-7; D is possibly TRBD1 (6 bases). The sample taken for sequencing was peripheral blood. The CDR3 here is CASSQTQGREQYF. CDR3 nucleotides: TGTGCCAGCAGCCAAACACAGGGACGCGAGCAGTACTTC.